This TCR beta chain appears in the sequencing data of a study of CD8 T cells in ankylosing spondylitis. Whole-study findings and limits: Seemingly characteristic of ankylosing spondylitis blood was a TCR beta motif consisting of about 8 highly homologous variants.

This clonotype has ten or more counts. Its antigen is not identified. CDR1 is SQVTM, CDR2 ANQGSEA, per germline. Trimming pared 3 bases from V and 4 bases from J, leaving 13 bases between. The CDR3 contains 13 residues. From the 5' RACE reads, TCRdb called clonotypes with MiXCR, one entry per CDR3 protein. This sample yields 220,000 or so distinct CDR3 sequences, of which around 19% are seen a single time; 42% belongs to the top ten. The clonotype comes from a male donor with ankylosing spondylitis. The chain couples TRBV29-1 to TRBJ2-7; D is possibly TRBD1 (6 bases). Sequencing was carried out using blood, either unsorted or a sorted T cell fraction (not recorded which). The CDR3 DNA follows: TGCAGCGTTGATGGGCAGGGGCCTTACGAGCAGTACTTC. Translating gives CSVDGQGPYEQYF.